These T cell receptor beta chains were read from a single sample in a study of blood T cell repertoires in COVID-19. TCRdb keeps only in-frame clones here, not all; method: immunoSEQ multiplex PCR. The table records over 90,000 clones, roughly 70% of them present only once. Sequenced input: peripheral blood. These receptor sequences come from a man aged 70 or older with COVID-19, enrolled during active disease. The CDR3 runs from the conserved cysteine through the conserved F or W.

>TRBJ2-1|TRBV7-8
CASSHRTSGGYNEQFF
>TRBJ1-2|TRBV4-3
CASSHPGSYYGYTF
>TRBJ1-3|TRBV14
CASSHPDSSSRNTIYF
>TRBJ2-1|TRBV3-1/TRBV3-2
CASSKTGNEQFF
>TRBJ2-3|TRBV7-3
CASSWGGTDTQYF
>TRBJ2-3|TRBV7-9
CASSLAPLAGPPDTQYF
>TRBJ1-1|TRBV5-6
CASSFFTGYGTEAFF
>TRBJ2-3|TRBV9
CASTAGGWSTDTQYF
>TRBJ2-5|TRBV6-5
CASSYSTTQETQYF
>TRBJ2-1|TRBV27
CASSLSRDTYNEQFF
>TRBJ2-2|TRBV27
CASSLIGAMNTGELFF
>TRBJ2-5|TRBV18
CASSPQSGGVAETQYF
>TRBJ2-1|TRBV4-3
CASSQLSGGDEQFF
>TRBJ2-1|TRBV6-2/TRBV6-3
CASSYSFSAEQFF
>TRBJ2-4|TRBV9
CASSVGQGRDIQYF
>TRBJ1-1|TRBV19
CATRIGEGDTEAFF
>TRBJ1-4|TRBV28
CASSNRESGEKLFF
>TRBJ1-4|TRBV4-3
CASSQLGPPRSTNEKLFF
>TRBJ2-7|TRBV23-1
CASSLTSWYEQYF
>TRBJ2-7|TRBV7-9
CASSLAGTGGFEQYF
>TRBJ2-2|TRBV19
CASTLGQPNTGELFF
>TRBJ2-7|TRBV6-2/TRBV6-3
CASSLTSGPTYEQYF
>TRBJ1-6|TRBV3-1/TRBV3-2
CASSQRGGAYNSPLHF
>TRBJ1-2|TRBV10-3
CAIKTGISAYGYTF
>TRBJ2-3|TRBV5-1
CASSQPGSLAGGADTQYF
>TRBJ2-5|TRBV30
CAWSVQGPETQYF
>TRBJ2-1|TRBV24-1
CATSEPGQGGNEQFF
>TRBJ2-2|TRBV18
CASSSAGTEGTGELFF
>TRBJ1-1|TRBV6-5
CASTSWALGTEAFF
>TRBJ2-1|TRBV25-1
CASSVLGGNYNEQFF
>TRBJ2-1|TRBV5-1
CASSPGGTSGSYNEQFF
>TRBJ1-2|TRBV11-2
CASSLGGVDYGYTF
>TRBJ2-4|TRBV6-6
CASSYRDRGLENIQYF
>TRBJ1-1|TRBV7-9
CASSLGTGYEAFF
>TRBJ2-7|TRBV14
CASSQTYSGGYEQYF
>TRBJ2-5|TRBV7-2
CASSQDRGETQYF
>TRBJ2-5|TRBV29-1
CSTRQQETQYF
>TRBJ2-1|TRBV7-3
CASSPIAGPYNEQFF
>TRBJ2-7|TRBV4-1
CASSQGQRETYEQYF
>TRBJ2-1|TRBV19
CASSPSGNSYNEQFF
>TRBJ2-7|TRBV29-1
CSARQGLGKFYEQYF
>TRBJ1-1|TRBV29-1
CSVGGRANTEAFF
>TRBJ2-7|TRBV6-5
CASSYVTGFHEQYF
>TRBJ2-2|TRBV24-1
CATSNRGVDTGELFF
>TRBJ1-5|TRBV18
CASSPLLSGQPQHF
>TRBJ2-7|TRBV6-6
CASNNFLAGSYEQYF
>TRBJ1-2|TRBV4-3
CASSQEWGGQGASHGYTF
>TRBJ2-1|TRBV13
CASSSGTGPNEQFF
>TRBJ2-3|TRBV5-4
CASTVASTDTQYF